Presented here are 17 T cell receptor beta chains from one specimen sequenced in a study of T cells after yellow fever vaccination. MiXCR was run by TCRdb on the 5' RACE reads, yielding one entry per CDR3 protein. The sample holds about 300,000 distinct CDR3 sequences, approximately 7% seen once. The sample was PBMCs, taken roughly 45 days after the first yellow fever vaccination. The receptors come from a man aged 18 to 29 who received the YFV17D yellow fever vaccine.

V usage is TRBV3-1 and J usage is TRBJ1-2, with D uncertain. CDR1 and CDR2 from the germline V gene are LGHDT and YNNKEL (reference sequence). This CDR3 comprises 14 residues. Trimming stripped 0 bases from V and 2 bases from J, with 7 bases between. CDR3 loop: CASSQEPRNYGYTF. Written as DNA, the CDR3 is TGTGCCAGCAGCCAAGAGCCCAGGAACTATGGCTACACCTTC.

The V gene is TRBV5-5, the J gene TRBJ2-7, with TRBD2 identical over 13 bases. CDR1 is SGHKS, CDR2 YYEKEE, per germline (reference sequence). The junction had 1 base not matched to a gene; V was cut back by 2 bases and J by 2 bases. The CDR3 is 15 residues long. In DNA, the CDR3 is TGTGCCAGCAGCTTCGGGACTAGCGGGACCTACGAGCAGTACGTC. It is translated as CASSFGTSGTYEQYV.

The rearrangement links TRBV5-1 to TRBJ1-1; D gene ambiguous. With 0 bases removed from V and 1 base from J, the gap between germline ends came to 16 bases. The CDR3 runs 17 residues. CDR1 and CDR2 from the germline V gene are SGHRS and YFSETQ. The CDR3 is CASSLGHRGTGNTEAFF. CDR3 sequence (DNA): TGCGCCAGCAGCTTGGGGCATCGGGGTACGGGGAACACTGAAGCTTTCTTT.

This clonotype was counted only a few times. The genes are TRBV9 and TRBJ2-1, with TRBD2 matching over 9 bases. Germline V lookup: CDR1 SGDLS, CDR2 YYNGEE. Losses at the gene ends were 0 bases for V and 4 bases for J; bases not matched to a gene: 5. The CDR3 has 16 residues. Here the CDR3 DNA reads TGTGCCAGCAGCGTAGATAGCCTAGCGGGGTACAATGAGCAGTTCTTC. It yields the protein CASSVDSLAGYNEQFF.

This clonotype was found a few times. This chain uses TRBV6-5 with TRBJ1-6, with TRBD1 identical over 7 bases. In germline, CDR1 is MNHEY, CDR2 SVGAGI. The CDR3 is made up of 19 amino acids. V trimming: 0 bases; J trimming: 0 bases; junction bases outside the gene matches: 8. CDR3 coding DNA: TGTGCCAGCAGTTACTCGGGTCTTCGGGACAGCTCCTATAATTCACCCCTCCACTTT. It translates to CASSYSGLRDSSYNSPLHF.

The sample holds a few counts of this clonotype. The V call is TRBV7-2, the J call TRBJ1-5; D unresolved. Trimming cost V 2 bases and J 6 bases, with 8 bases left between them. Germline V gives CDR1 SGHTA, CDR2 FQGNSA. The CDR3 contains 13 residues. Written as DNA, the CDR3 is TGTGCCAGCAGCTTAAATGGTGCTCAGCCCCAGCATTTT. This codes for CASSLNGAQPQHF.

For this clonotype: This sequence may be a read error, since a much larger clone differs from it by one base. This is likely a read error, given that the CDR3 carries no conserved phenylalanine or tryptophan at its end. The chain couples TRBV12-3 or TRBV12-4 to TRBJ2-2; no reliable D call. The ends were cut back, 1 base at V and 3 bases at J, with 3 bases in the middle. This CDR3 region has 13 residues. This CDR3 reads CASSLGYTGELFS. CDR3 nucleotide sequence: TGTGCCAGCAGTTTAGGCTACACCGGGGAGCTGTTTTCT.

This chain uses TRBV20-1 with TRBJ2-7, with no clear D. Germline CDR1 DFQATT, CDR2 SNEGSKA (reference sequence). Trimming cost V 6 bases and J 2 bases, with 17 bases left between them. The CDR3 contains 14 residues. The DNA for the CDR3 is TGCAGTGCCCCCCCCAGGCCAAACGCCTACGAGCAGTACTTC. It encodes CSAPPRPNAYEQYF.

As for this clonotype: Germline is not matched at one junction end, which may reflect a read error. CDR3 sequence: CASSQSTVSEANVLTF. CDR3 nucleotides: TGCGCCAGCAGTCAGTCGACAGTCTCTGAGGCCAACGTCCTGACTTTC. V gene TRBV23-1 combines with J gene TRBJ2-6; TRBD1 might be the D (5 bases). TRBV23-1 belongs to the ORF category, with a function that is uncertain. This CDR3 comprises 16 residues.

This clonotype was observed a handful of times. The rearrangement joins TRBV11-2 to TRBJ2-1; TRBD1 matches 7 bases. V trimming: 6 bases; J trimming: 9 bases; junction bases outside the gene matches: 8. Germline V CDR1 and CDR2: SGHAT, FQNNGV. This CDR3 is built from 13 residues. CDR3: CASSRTGPSEQFF. CDR3 DNA sequence: TGTGCCAGCAGTCGGACAGGACCCAGTGAGCAGTTCTTC.

V and J are TRBV12-3 or TRBV12-4 and TRBJ1-1; D gene uncertain. V dropped 0 bases and J dropped 0 bases, with 5 bases sitting between them. This CDR3 is 14 amino acids long. The CDR3 region is CASSLAQLNTEAFF. The CDR3 region has the DNA TGTGCCAGCAGTTTAGCACAGCTGAACACTGAAGCTTTCTTT.

The chain combines TRBV29-1 with TRBJ2-7; TRBD1 matches 7 bases. The trim removed 8 bases at V and 2 bases at J, leaving 9 bases unmatched. The CDR3 is made up of 13 amino acids. Germline values: CDR1 SQVTM, CDR2 ANQGSEA. In DNA, the CDR3 is TGCAGCTACAGACAGGGAGTCGCCTACGAGCAGTACGTC. It specifies CSYRQGVAYEQYV.

This clonotype was detected only a few times. V gene TRBV6-2 or TRBV6-3 combines with J gene TRBJ2-7; 7 bases line up with TRBD2. Unmatched junction bases numbered 6, after V lost 8 bases and J lost 2 bases. Germline assignment: CDR1 MNHEY and CDR2 SVGEGT. The CDR3 is made up of 13 amino acids. The CDR3 sequence: CASQYAGAYEQYV. Written as DNA, the CDR3 is TGTGCCAGCCAATACGCGGGGGCCTACGAGCAGTACGTC.

This clonotype was recorded many times. The chain employs TRBV5-1 and TRBJ2-3; 14 bases fit TRBD2. The CDR3 is 20 amino acids. V was clipped by 4 bases and J by 1 base; unmatched bases: 14. CDR1 and CDR2 (germline): SGHRS, YFSETQ. DNA of the CDR3: TGCGCCAGCAGCGTCGGACTAGCGGGGGGTTCACGACGAGGCACAGATACGCAGTATTTT. The encoded protein is CASSVGLAGGSRRGTDTQYF.

The J gene is TRBJ1-3, the V gene TRBV4-3; D is ambiguous. V lost 0 bases and J 11 bases, leaving 11 bases between the germline ends. The CDR3 extends over 13 amino acids. Per the germline V gene, CDR1 is LGHNA and CDR2 is YSLEER. The CDR3 sequence is CASSQDLSLAIYF. For the CDR3, the DNA is TGCGCCAGCAGCCAAGATCTCTCTTTGGCCATATATTTT.

The V call is TRBV3-1, the J call TRBJ2-3, with 7 nucleotides matching TRBD2. After removal of 11 bases from V and 0 bases from J, the junction contained 20 bases not matched to a gene. This CDR3 region has 18 residues. Germline V gene data show CDR1 as LGHDT and CDR2 as YNNKEL (reference sequence). Here the CDR3 reads CACCPSLRAGTSTDTQYF. The CDR3 DNA sequence: TGTGCCTGCTGTCCGTCGTTGCGAGCGGGGACTAGCACAGATACGCAGTATTTT.

This clonotype was found many times. This rearrangement joins TRBV5-1 to TRBJ2-7; maybe TRBD1 (7 bases). CDR3 length equals 15 residues. From germline, CDR1 is SGHRS and CDR2 YFSETQ. The V end lost 2 bases, the J end lost 0 bases, and 12 bases lay between the germline ends. Here the CDR3 DNA reads TGCGCCAGCAGCTTCCAGGGGGGCGGCTCCTACGAGCAGTACTTC. It encodes CASSFQGGGSYEQYF.